This T cell receptor beta chain was sequenced during a study of HIV-infected children after antiretroviral therapy interruption. Study background: EBV and CMV exposure was recorded in most children. Samples from the continuous-treatment group were taken at weeks 0, 48 and 150.

Unique molecular identifiers were included in an RNA-based 3' RACE TCR library. TCRdb re-called the 3' RACE reads with MiXCR, one entry per CDR3 protein. The data hold about 83,000 distinct CDR3 sequences, with roughly 6.4% observed a single time. The sample's treatment: PENTA 11 planned treatment interruption arm or continuous ART arm. At least 24 weeks of at least three-drug ART, in children 2 to 15 years. This clonotype was seen ten or more times. The CDR3 extends over 12 amino acids. Trimming stripped 6 bases from V and 4 bases from J, with 10 bases between. Specimen: CD45RA+ CD4+ T cells from PBMCs, pooled from several time points, collected from a donor given antiretroviral therapy, either interrupted or continuous. Subset reported: naive CD4+ CD45RA+ CD45RO- T cells. The chain links TRBV12-3 or TRBV12-4 to TRBJ2-7, with D perhaps being TRBD1 or TRBD2 (5 bases each). The source is a pool of human donors with HIV. DNA of the CDR3: TGTGCCAGCAGCTTTGGGGGATACGAGCAGTACTTC. Translated, it gives CASSFGGYEQYF.